This T cell receptor (beta chain) comes out of a study of cytomegalovirus exposure and HLA in healthy donors. This clone was recorded only once. Both 60 Vbeta primers and 13 Jbeta primers went into the PCR. Some clones are missing from TCRdb's copy, which holds only in-frame ones; the method was immunoSEQ multiplex PCR. Here the sample spans just over 95,000 clones, about 81% being singletons. CDR3 length: 17 amino acids. The germline CDR1 and CDR2 sequences are LNHDA and SQIVND (reference sequence). V was clipped by 7 bases and J by 7 bases; unmatched bases: 18. This receptor was identified in a woman aged 35 to 49 in good health and CMV-seropositive. V usage is TRBV19 and J usage is TRBJ2-4; the match to TRBD1 covers 8 bases. Input material: PBMCs. This CDR3 reads CASKGLTGVGVSNIQYF. CDR3 nucleotides: TGTGCCAGTAAAGGGTTGACAGGGGTGGGTGTTTCGAACATTCAGTACTTC.